Each of the 5 T cell receptor beta chains below was sequenced from the same sample in a study of T cell changes during pregnancy in multiple sclerosis. Sequencing used immunoSEQ multiplex PCR; TCRdb keeps in-frame clones, though not all of them. The table has some 60,000 clones, 80% to 90% seen once. The specimen was CD4+ T cells from peripheral blood mononuclear cells, collected in the third trimester of pregnancy. All receptors derive from a female donor with multiple sclerosis, enrolled in a pregnancy study.

Only one count was recorded for this clone. This rearrangement joins TRBV5-1 to TRBJ1-1, with D tentatively TRBD1 (5 bases). With 4 bases removed from V and 5 bases from J, the gap between germline ends came to 15 bases. Germline assignment: CDR1 SGHRS and CDR2 YFSETQ. The CDR3 extends over 14 amino acids. CDR3 nucleotide sequence: TGCGCCAGCAGCGGATATCAGGGTCGTACTGAAGCTTTCTTT. Its translation: CASSGYQGRTEAFF. Using reference TRBV5-1 and TRBJ1-1 for the parts outside the CDR3, the full variable domain is KAGVTQTPRYLIKTRGQQVTLSCSPISGHRSVSWYQQTPGQGLQFLFEYFSETQRNKGNFPGRFSGRQFSNSRSEMNVSTLELGDSALYLCASSGYQGRTEAFFGQGTRLTVV.

This clone was seen a handful of times. V is TRBV11-3 and J is TRBJ2-1; unclear D gene. Per the germline V gene, CDR1 is SGHNT and CDR2 is YENEEA. The CDR3 spans 18 residues. The V end was cut by 0 bases, the J end by 1 base, with 16 bases between. The CDR3 bases are TGTGCCAGCAGCTTAGATCAATCCGGGTCGTGGTCCTACAATGAGCAGTTCTTC. It translates to CASSLDQSGSWSYNEQFF.

V is TRBV19 and J is TRBJ2-5, with 9 bases matching TRBD1. The V gene end was trimmed by 5 bases and the J gene end by 5 bases; junction bases not matched to a gene: 9. CDR3 size: 15 residues. Germline V gene data show CDR1 as LNHDA and CDR2 as SQIVND (reference sequence). The CDR3 loop reads CASSLYRGRPETQYF. In nucleotides, the CDR3 is TGTGCCAGTAGTCTCTACAGGGGGCGCCCGGAGACCCAGTACTTC.

This rearrangement joins TRBV6-4 to TRBJ2-7; TRBD2 aligns across 11 bases. The CDR3 loop spans 15 amino acids. Germline CDR1 is MRHNA and CDR2 is SNTAGT. V shed 6 bases, J shed 2 bases, and the junction held 6 bases outside the gene matches. The CDR3 coding sequence is TGTGCCAGCAGGGGACTAGCGGATTTCACCTACGAGCAGTACTTC. Residues: CASRGLADFTYEQYF.

The V gene is TRBV7-9, the J gene TRBJ1-1, with D tentatively TRBD1 (5 bases). V shed 3 bases and J shed 1 base, with 9 bases lying between them. The CDR3 has 14 amino acids. The germline CDR1 and CDR2 sequences are SEHNR and FQNEAQ (reference sequence). CDR3 coding DNA: TGTGCCAGCAGCTTCACCGGACAGAACACTGAAGCTTTCTTT. Protein product: CASSFTGQNTEAFF.